This T cell receptor beta chain stems from a study of regulatory T cells in long-lasting Graves disease. At the level of the study: The antithyroid drugs taken by newly diagnosed Graves' patients had been used for under 3 months.

Study-level results: With persistent disease, TRBV28, TRBJ1-2 and TRBJ2-5 were the favored segments. Researchers examined only peripheral blood and not thyroid tissue.

This clonotype appeared many times. Its target is unknown. Time point in this sample: newly diagnosed GD, antithyroid drugs for less than 3 months. The authors made the TCR library using RNA they extracted from PBMCs. The CDR3 consists of 13 residues. V lost 1 base and J 4 bases, leaving 8 bases between the germline ends. Germline V gene lookup returns CDR1 SEHNR and CDR2 FQNEAQ (reference sequence). Both iRepertoire HTBI primers and Arm-PCR of CDR3 regions were used to build the TCR beta libraries. Original handling: Identification of gene segments yielded some 61 TRBV and 13 to 15 TRBJ across samples. From the multiplex PCR reads, TCRdb called clonotypes with MiXCR, one entry per CDR3 protein. These V and J calls rely on TCRdb rather than the paper's analysis. The table records some 250,000 distinct CDR3 sequences, around 21% of them present only once.

The chain is built from TRBV7-9 and TRBJ2-7; maybe TRBD1 (5 bases). This sequence originates from a female donor with Graves disease. This sample comprised peripheral blood mononuclear cells (PBMCs), obtained at new diagnosis, from a patient treated with antithyroid drugs. In DNA form, the CDR3 reads TGTGCCAGCAGCTTAGGGACACATTACGAGCAGTACTTC. Translated: CASSLGTHYEQYF.